These T cell receptor beta chains were read from a single sample in a study of cytomegalovirus exposure and HLA in healthy donors. The method was immunoSEQ multiplex PCR; TCRdb's version includes in-frame clones alone and lacks a portion of them. The repertoire holds approximately 120,000 clones, with about nine tenths as singletons. The sequenced sample was PBMCs. The receptors shown here come from a woman aged 18-29 years in good health and CMV-seronegative. Both conserved end residues are part of each CDR3.

TRBJ2-7	TRBV7-8	CASSADRGASYEQYF
TRBJ2-2	TRBV11-2	CASSLPFRRLTTGELFF
TRBJ1-2	TRBV9	CASSPGTGGLGYGYTF
TRBJ2-3	TRBV28	CASSPRGSFTDTQYF
TRBJ1-1	TRBV2	CASETPNTEAFF
TRBJ1-2	TRBV5-1	CASSWGVPDYGYTF
TRBJ2-3	TRBV11-2	CASSPAGGTQYF
TRBJ2-2	TRBV7-8	CASSLGLAGDTGELFF
TRBJ1-1	TRBV7-9	CASSLNSNTEAFF
TRBJ2-1	TRBV4-2	CASSRGRSSEQFF